The clone carrying this T cell receptor beta chain turned up a few times. What it binds is unknown. The time point here: newly diagnosed GD, antithyroid drugs for less than 3 months. The TCR library was made from RNA extracted from PBMCs. The sample comes from a study of regulatory T cells in long-lasting Graves disease. Study results and caveats: Patients whose Graves' disease persisted exhibited lower TCR diversity than those newly diagnosed.

Researchers made TCR beta libraries by using iRepertoire HTBI primers and running Arm-PCR on CDR3 regions. One entry per CDR3 protein, called by TCRdb with MiXCR from the multiplex PCR reads. The table includes about 430,000 distinct CDR3 sequences, 15% detected once. The CDR3 length is 15 residues. V dropped 6 bases and J dropped 6; count of bases not matched to a gene: 11. Germline values: CDR1 MDHEN, CDR2 SYDVKM. The data were also submitted as part of a second study, on T cells in Graves' hyperthyroidism and ophthalmopathy.

Sequencing used peripheral blood mononuclear cells (PBMCs), obtained at new diagnosis, from a patient treated with antithyroid drugs. The V and J genes are TRBV28 and TRBJ2-4, with TRBD2 identical over 7 bases. This TCR derives from a woman aged 40 to 50 with Graves disease. This CDR3 is CASSQGGGGANIQYF. CDR3 nucleotides: TGTGCCAGCAGCCAGGGTGGCGGGGGAGCAAACATTCAGTACTTC. The entire variable domain, with the rest obtained from reference TRBV28 and TRBJ2-4, is as follows: DVKVTQSSRYLVKRTGEKVFLECVQDMDHENMFWYRQDPGLGLRLIYFSYDVKMKEKGDIPEGYSVSREKKERFSLILESASTNQTSMYLCASSQGGGGANIQYFGAGTRLSVL.